The 7 T cell receptor beta chains in this list originate from one sample, sequenced in a study of CD8+ T cells in alopecia areata. Treatment denoted: oral pan-JAK inhibitor, 5-10 mg twice daily. Isolated RNA was reverse transcribed into cDNA used as the sequencing template. TCRdb's table, derived via immunoSEQ multiplex PCR, lists solely in-frame clones and lacks some. The table records about 120,000 clones, about 60% of them present only once. Sequenced material: CD8+ T cells sorted from blood, taken at week 24, from a patient treated with tofacitinib. These receptors came from a human donor with alopecia areata.

The J gene is TRBJ2-2, the V gene TRBV2; 7 bases line up with TRBD2. V shed 4 bases, J shed 3 bases, and the junction held 5 bases outside the gene matches. Germline CDR1 and CDR2: SNHLY and FYNNEI. The CDR3 consists of 15 residues. This CDR3 reads CASSGLADYTGELFF. CDR3 DNA: TGTGCCAGCAGTGGGCTAGCGGATTACACCGGGGAGCTGTTTTTT.

The chain couples TRBV4-1 to TRBJ1-2; D is perhaps TRBD1 (6 bases). The CDR3 runs 16 residues. Trimming removed 0 bases at V and 0 bases at J, with 11 bases between. Per the germline V gene, CDR1 is MGHRA and CDR2 is YSYEKL. The CDR3: CASSQDGEGANYGYTF. Written as DNA, the CDR3 is TGCGCCAGCAGCCAAGATGGGGAGGGGGCTAACTATGGCTACACCTTC.

The rearrangement links TRBV4-1 to TRBJ2-7; no firm D call. The V gene's germline CDR1 is MGHRA and CDR2 YSYEKL. V gave up 1 base and J gave up 0 bases, with 4 bases separating them. The CDR3 is made up of 13 amino acids. CDR3 protein: CASSQVTSYEQYF. For the CDR3, the DNA is TGCGCCAGCAGCCAAGTAACCTCCTACGAGCAGTACTTC.

The sample holds a few counts of this clone. The gene calls are TRBV2 and TRBJ1-1; perhaps TRBD1 as D (5 bases). The CDR3 extends over 15 amino acids. V dropped 2 bases and J dropped 1 base, with 11 bases sitting between them. The germline CDR1 and CDR2 sequences are SNHLY and FYNNEI. The CDR3 DNA sequence: TGTGCCAGCAGTGAAATAGGGGCACCGAACACTGAAGCTTTCTTT. This codes for CASSEIGAPNTEAFF.

This clone came up a few times. The rearrangement links TRBV23-1 to TRBJ2-3; TRBD1 agrees at 7 bases. TRBV23-1 is an ORF, and what it does is uncertain. The CDR3 runs 16 residues. With 4 bases clipped from V and 1 base from J, the junction kept 8 bases outside the gene matches. CDR3 in amino acids: CASSRTTGIGTDTQYF. The CDR3, as DNA: TGCGCCAGCAGTCGAACGACAGGGATTGGCACAGATACGCAGTATTTT.

The chain has TRBV27 and TRBJ2-5; the match to TRBD1 covers 9 bases. Germline CDR1 and CDR2: MNHEY and SMNVEV (reference sequence). The CDR3 spans 16 residues. The V gene end was trimmed by 5 bases and the J gene end by 5 bases; junction bases not matched to a gene: 12. The CDR3 is CASSPQTGGFEETQYF. The CDR3 nucleotides read TGTGCCAGCAGTCCCCAGACAGGGGGATTTGAGGAGACCCAGTACTTC.

The gene calls are TRBV28 and TRBJ2-7, with 9 bases identical to TRBD1. Germline CDR1 reads MDHEN; CDR2 reads SYDVKM. The V gene end was trimmed by 0 bases and the J gene end by 4 bases; junction bases not matched to a gene: 4. This CDR3 comprises 15 residues. The CDR3 DNA reads as TGTGCCAGCAGTTTATGGGCCGGACAGGGGTACGAGCAGTACTTC. Translation: CASSLWAGQGYEQYF.